Sequencing of this T cell receptor (beta chain) was carried out in a study of shared clonotypes between healthy human individuals (dated by TCRdb to 2018 to 2021). About the study as a whole: A couple of women and a few men aged 18 to 49 years were included in the cohort. Per donor, three plates each were used for CD4 naive and CD4 memory, two for CD8 naive, and one for CD8 memory. To estimate repertoire size and how much clonotype sharing occurs between individuals, the study deeply sequenced the blood TCR repertoires of several healthy adults. To increase sequencing depth and limit assay-specific biases, TCR repertoire library preparation and sequencing were carried out by different laboratories using diverse techniques. Between about 0.85 and 8.9 billion PBMCs per donor were obtained by leukapheresis.

Between the V and J ends, shortened by 6 bases and 2 bases respectively, the junction contains 7 bases. CDR1 SEHNR and CDR2 FQNEAQ are derived from the germline V gene (reference sequence). The CDR3 covers 13 residues, taking in both the cysteine and the phenylalanine. Just the 39-base CDR3 DNA is kept, in frame starting at base 1. Using the deep immunoSEQ assay, multiplex PCR amplified TCR CDR3 regions from genomic DNA. Extracted genomic DNA from each cell subset was spread evenly across all wells of several immunoSEQ 96-well plates, with each plate serving as a replicate. For sorted subsets, roughly 0.2 ug genomic DNA, equal to about 30,000 T cell genomes, was loaded into each replicate PCR. Purified libraries were quantified with a Qubit 3.0 fluorometer, sized on a Bioanalyzer 2100, and re-quantified with the KAPA Library Quantification kit. Every immunoSEQ 96-well plate was sequenced on a separate single-read 150-cycle Illumina NextSeq 550 flow cell. The authors processed their data as follows. The immunoSEQ output contained only junctional sequences without quality scores, so filtering could not match that applied to full-length reads. To assign V/J genes and CDR3, sequences were annotated against IMGT germline references using PyIR, a Python wrapper for IgBLAST v1.9. Reads were removed for weak V/J assignments (E-value above 1e-6), missing CDR3, stop codons, out-of-frame junctions, or ambiguous translated residues. V3J clonotypes were defined as sequences sharing an identical inferred V gene, J gene, and CDR3 amino acid sequence. To compute the percentage overlap between repertoires, the number of shared unique clonotypes was divided by the size of the smaller repertoire. RTK rarefaction, the Chao1 estimator, and Recon v2.1 estimates of unobserved clonotypes were used to assess repertoire richness. OLGA was used to compute generation probabilities for all TCRbeta clonotypes that the gDNA method yielded from a handful of donors. In its TCRdb copy, this immuneACCESS table keeps in-frame sequences only and misses some clones. Where compared with another copy, unresolved V genes explain less than half of these, and the others have no known cause. Clone size and the V and J calls come from that table; the DNA yielded D and trimming. The table for this sample lists roughly 2.1 million clones; about 93% of them were counted only once. The top ten hold more than 1.5% of the sample.

Beyond this particular receptor, the publication reports: Sampling was limited to blood, and TCR repertoires in tissue likely differ from TCR repertoires in blood. Incomplete sequencing was indicated by rarefaction of sorted-subset datasets, despite the large sequencing depth. Clonotypes shared by all four sorted-subset donors showed higher generation probabilities than non-shared clonotypes. Naive subsets generally had larger estimated clonotype richness than memory subsets. Pairwise subsampling indicated that sequencing depth was expected to affect the degree of clonotype sharing among donors. Because the study included a small number of donors, the genetic and exposure-history diversity represented was limited. Across four donors, 5% to 6% of naive CD4, 3.5% of naive CD8, 2.3% of memory CD4, and around 0.4% of memory CD8 clonotypes were shared.

CD8 naive samples consisted of CD45RO-negative cells that were positively selected for CCR7, yielding a CD45RA+CCR7+ population without TemRA cells. Healthy HIV-negative adults with no recently reported acute infections or vaccinations were included as donors. All donors were Caucasian adults living in Nashville, Tennessee, USA. Blood was obtained by leukapheresis, after which PBMCs were separated by Ficoll-Histopaque density gradient centrifugation and cryopreserved in liquid nitrogen vapor phase. Purity and quantity of every magnetically sorted T cell population were checked by analytical flow cytometry. Each sorted fraction had its genomic DNA isolated and then quantified by UV absorbance on a Nanodrop 2000c. As for this clone: Its antigen specificity is not known. Base qualities are not recorded, but no much larger clone differs from it by a single base. The same CDR3 also results from other DNA sequences found in this sample.

This receptor was taken from a man aged 18 to 30 in good health. Some clones in this sample may be carry-over from other donors' samples. This chain is built from TRBV7-9 and TRBJ2-2; the D gene cannot be named for sure. Sequenced input: naive CD8+ T cells from PBMCs. The sample's cell subset or site, from its label and the paper: CD45RA+CCR7+. The CDR3 is CASSPINTGELFF. The nucleotide sequence is given as TGTGCCAGCAGTCCCATTAACACCGGGGAGCTGTTTTTT. Here the CDR3 is joined to the reference TRBV7-9 and TRBJ2-2 genes, and the full variable domain is: DTGVSQNPRHKITKRGQNVTFRCDPISEHNRLYWYRQTLGQGPEFLTYFQNEAQLEKSRLLSDRFSAERPKGSFSTLEIQRTEQGDSAMYLCASSPINTGELFFGEGSRLTVL.